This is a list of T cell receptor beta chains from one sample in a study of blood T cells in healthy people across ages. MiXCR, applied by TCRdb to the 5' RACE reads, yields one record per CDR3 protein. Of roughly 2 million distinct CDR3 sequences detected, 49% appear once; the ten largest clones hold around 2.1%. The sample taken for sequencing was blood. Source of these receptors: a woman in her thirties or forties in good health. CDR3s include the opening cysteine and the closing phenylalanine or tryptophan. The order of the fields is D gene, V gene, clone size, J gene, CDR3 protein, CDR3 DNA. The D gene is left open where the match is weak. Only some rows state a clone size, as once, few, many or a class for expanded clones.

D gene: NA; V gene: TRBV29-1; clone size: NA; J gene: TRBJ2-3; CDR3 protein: CSATVSTGTQYF; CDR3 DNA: TGCAGCGCGACAGTTAGCACAGGTACGCAGTATTTT
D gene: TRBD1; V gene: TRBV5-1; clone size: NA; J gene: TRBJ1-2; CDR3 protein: CASSLTAGTGDRYGYTF; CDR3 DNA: TGCGCCAGCAGCTTGACTGCCGGGACAGGGGACCGCTATGGCTACACCTTC
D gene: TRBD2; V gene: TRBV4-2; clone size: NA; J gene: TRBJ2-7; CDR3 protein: CASSPGLATLEQYF; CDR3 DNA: TGTGCCAGCAGCCCCGGACTAGCAACTCTTGAGCAGTACTTC
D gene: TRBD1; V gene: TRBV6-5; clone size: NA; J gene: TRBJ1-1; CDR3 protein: CASSMDRVNFAFF; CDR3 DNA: TGTGCCAGCAGTATGGACAGGGTCAATTTTGCTTTCTTT
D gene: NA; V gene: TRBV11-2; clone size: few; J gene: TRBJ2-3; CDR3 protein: CASSSYLTSKGRDTDTQYF; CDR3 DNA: TGTGCCAGCAGCTCCTACTTAACGTCGAAGGGAAGGGACACAGATACGCAGTATTTT
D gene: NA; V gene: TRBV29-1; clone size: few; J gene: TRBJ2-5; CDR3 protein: CSGWGSQETQYF; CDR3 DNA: TGCAGCGGCTGGGGGAGCCAAGAGACCCAGTACTTC
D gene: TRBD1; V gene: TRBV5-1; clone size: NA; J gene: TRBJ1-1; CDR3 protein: CASSLRDRDTEAFF; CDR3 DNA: TGCGCCAGCAGCTTGAGAGACAGGGATACTGAAGCTTTCTTT
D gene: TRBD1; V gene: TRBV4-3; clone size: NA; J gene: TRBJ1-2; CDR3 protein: CASSQGATGTGDGYTF; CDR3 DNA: TGCGCCAGCAGCCAAGGAGCGACCGGGACAGGGGACGGCTACACCTTC
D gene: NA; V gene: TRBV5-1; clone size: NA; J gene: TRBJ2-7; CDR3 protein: CASSTDPDNRVYEQYF; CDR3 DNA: TGCGCCAGCAGCACCGACCCCGACAATCGGGTGTACGAGCAGTACTTC
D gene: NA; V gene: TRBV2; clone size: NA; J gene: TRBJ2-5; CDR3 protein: CASSENQRQETQYF; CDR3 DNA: TGTGCCAGCAGTGAAAACCAGCGTCAAGAGACCCAGTACTTC